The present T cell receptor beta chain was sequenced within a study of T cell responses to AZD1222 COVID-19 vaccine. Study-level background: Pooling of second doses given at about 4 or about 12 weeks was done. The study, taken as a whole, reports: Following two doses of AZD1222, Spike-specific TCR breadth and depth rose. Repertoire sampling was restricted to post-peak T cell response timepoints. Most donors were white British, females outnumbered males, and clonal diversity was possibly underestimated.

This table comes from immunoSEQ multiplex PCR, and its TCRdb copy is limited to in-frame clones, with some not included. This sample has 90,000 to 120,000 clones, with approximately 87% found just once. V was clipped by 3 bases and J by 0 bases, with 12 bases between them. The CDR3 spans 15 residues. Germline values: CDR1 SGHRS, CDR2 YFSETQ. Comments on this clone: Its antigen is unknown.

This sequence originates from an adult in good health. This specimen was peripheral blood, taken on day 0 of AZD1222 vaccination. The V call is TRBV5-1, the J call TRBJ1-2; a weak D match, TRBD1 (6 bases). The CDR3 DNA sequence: TGCGCCAGCAGCTCGACAGGAGATACTAACTATGGCTACACCTTC. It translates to CASSSTGDTNYGYTF.